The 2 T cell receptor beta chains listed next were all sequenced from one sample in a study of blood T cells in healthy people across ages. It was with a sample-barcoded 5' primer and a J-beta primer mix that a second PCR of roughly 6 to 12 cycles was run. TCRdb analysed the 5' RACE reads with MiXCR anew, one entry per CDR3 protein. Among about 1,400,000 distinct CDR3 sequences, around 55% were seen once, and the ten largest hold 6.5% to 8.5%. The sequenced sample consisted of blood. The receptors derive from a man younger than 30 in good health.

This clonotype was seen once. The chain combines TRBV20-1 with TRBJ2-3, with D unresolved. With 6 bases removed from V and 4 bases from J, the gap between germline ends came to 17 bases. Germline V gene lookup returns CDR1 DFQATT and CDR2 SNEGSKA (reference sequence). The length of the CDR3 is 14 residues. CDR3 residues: CSAPSSPWADTQYF. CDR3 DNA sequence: TGCAGTGCCCCGAGTAGCCCGTGGGCAGATACGCAGTATTTT.

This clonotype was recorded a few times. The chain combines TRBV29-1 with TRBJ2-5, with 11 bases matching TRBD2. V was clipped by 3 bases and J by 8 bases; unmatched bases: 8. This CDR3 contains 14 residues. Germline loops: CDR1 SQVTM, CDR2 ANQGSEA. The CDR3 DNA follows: TGCAGCGTTGAGTCTAGCGGGGGGCCGGGCACCCAGTACTTC. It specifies CSVESSGGPGTQYF.